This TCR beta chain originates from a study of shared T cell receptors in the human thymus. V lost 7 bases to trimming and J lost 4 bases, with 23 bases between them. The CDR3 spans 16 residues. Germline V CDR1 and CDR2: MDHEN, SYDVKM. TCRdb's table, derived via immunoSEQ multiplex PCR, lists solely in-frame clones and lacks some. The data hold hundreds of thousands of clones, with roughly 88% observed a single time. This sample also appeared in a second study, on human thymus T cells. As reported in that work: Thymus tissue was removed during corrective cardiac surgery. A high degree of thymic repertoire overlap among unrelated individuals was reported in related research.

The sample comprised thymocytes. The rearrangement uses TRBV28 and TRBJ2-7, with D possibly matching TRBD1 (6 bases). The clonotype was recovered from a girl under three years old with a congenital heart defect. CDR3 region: CASTPHRAPRRYEQYF. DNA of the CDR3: TGTGCCAGCACCCCTCACAGGGCCCCCAGACGATACGAGCAGTACTTC.